A single sample gave rise to the 13 T cell receptor beta chains below, sequenced in a study of T cell repertoires in cytomegalovirus infection. Their specific antigens are unknown. One entry per CDR3 protein results from TCRdb running MiXCR on the reads. The table has 700,000 to 850,000 distinct CDR3 sequences, around a third seen once; the top ten hold roughly 12%. The sequenced sample was cultured CD8+ T cells from PBMCs, obtained from culture after CMV antigen stimulation. All receptors come from a human donor in good health (CMV status not recorded). Some clones in this sample may be carry-over from other donors' samples.

The chain has TRBV27 and TRBJ2-5, with a possible D match to TRBD2 (5 bases). V lost 3 bases to trimming and J lost 1 base, with 15 bases between them. Germline V gene sequence: CDR1 MNHEY, CDR2 SMNVEV (reference sequence). CDR3 size: 16 residues. CDR3 bases: TGTGCCAGCAGTTTGACAACCGGCGGGTCCCAAGAGACCCAGTACTTC. The encoded protein is CASSLTTGGSQETQYF.

The table lists this clonotype with many counts. This chain links TRBV4-1 with TRBJ1-2; 7 bases fit TRBD1. Germline CDR1 and CDR2: MGHRA and YSYEKL. The CDR3 contains 16 residues. V lost 1 base, J lost 3 bases, and 8 bases stayed unmatched. Here the CDR3 reads CASSQGAGQLHYGYTF. The CDR3 nucleotides read TGCGCCAGCAGCCAAGGAGCGGGACAGCTACACTATGGCTACACCTTC.

The V call is TRBV23-1, the J call TRBJ2-7; a possible D gene is TRBD1 (7 bases). TRBV23-1 counts as an open reading frame of uncertain function. The CDR3 totals 16 residues. Trimming pared 0 bases from V and 1 base from J, leaving 13 bases between. This CDR3 is CASSQSGGQPSYEQYF. CDR3 in DNA: TGCGCCAGCAGTCAATCGGGGGGACAGCCTTCCTACGAGCAGTACTTC.

This chain links TRBV7-9 with TRBJ2-7, with TRBD1 identical over 7 bases. The CDR3 sequence is 14 residues long. V lost 5 bases and J lost 2; bases outside the gene matches: 6. Germline V CDR1 and CDR2: SEHNR, FQNEAQ (reference sequence). Written as DNA, the CDR3 is TGTGCCAGCAGCACCCGGGACAGTACCTACGAGCAGTACTTC. Translation: CASSTRDSTYEQYF.

This clonotype was seen a handful of times. CDR3 in amino acids: CASSLSENNEQFF. CDR3 coding DNA: TGTGCCAGCAGCTTATCAGAGAACAATGAGCAGTTCTTC. The V gene is TRBV7-9, the J gene TRBJ2-1; D remains ambiguous. V was trimmed by 2 bases and J by 5 bases, leaving 7 bases between them. The CDR3 contains 13 residues. Germline V lookup: CDR1 SEHNR, CDR2 FQNEAQ (reference sequence).

This clonotype was seen just once. The J gene is TRBJ1-1, the V gene TRBV29-1; TRBD1 might be the D (5 bases). V was shortened by 1 base and J by 4 bases, with 13 bases between the two germline ends. Per the germline V gene, CDR1 is SQVTM and CDR2 is ANQGSEA. The CDR3 contains 14 residues. CDR3: CSVEVGEGFTEAFF. CDR3 coding DNA: TGCAGCGTTGAAGTGGGGGAGGGATTCACTGAAGCTTTCTTT.

This clonotype appeared a few times. The V and J genes are TRBV6-5 and TRBJ1-5, with D perhaps TRBD1 (5 bases). Germline CDR1 and CDR2: MNHEY and SVGAGI. V was trimmed by 6 bases and J by 8 bases, leaving 14 bases between them. This CDR3 region has 13 residues. The CDR3 DNA follows: TGTGCCAGCAGCAGGGTCGTCCGGGAGCCCCAGCATTTT. Protein sequence: CASSRVVREPQHF.

Here the CDR3 DNA reads TGTGCCAGCAGGATGCAAGATAATTCACCCCTCCACTTT. Residues: CASRMQDNSPLHF. The rearrangement joins TRBV7-9 to TRBJ1-6; D not certain. V was pared by 6 bases and J by 5 bases, with 8 bases between. Per the germline V gene, CDR1 is SEHNR and CDR2 is FQNEAQ (reference sequence). The CDR3 length is 13 residues.

The chain links TRBV6-2 or TRBV6-3 to TRBJ1-5; D ambiguous. The CDR3 loop spans 14 amino acids. The V end lost 5 bases, the J end lost 4 bases, and 12 bases lay between the germline ends. Germline lookup yields CDR1 MNHEY and CDR2 SVGEGT. CDR3 in DNA: TGTGCCAGCAGTCGTCGATGGGGAAATCAGCCCCAGCATTTT. Translation gives CASSRRWGNQPQHF.

This clonotype has a count of ten or more. The rearrangement joins TRBV7-2 to TRBJ1-5, with D perhaps TRBD1 (6 bases). CDR1 is SGHTA and CDR2 is FQGNSA in the germline V gene. The CDR3 has 14 residues. V lost 5 bases, J lost 7 bases, and 15 bases lay in between. CDR3 protein: CASSQRGGAQPQHF. The CDR3 DNA is TGTGCCAGCAGCCAAAGGGGGGGGGCCCAGCCCCAGCATTTT.

This clonotype was picked up a small number of times. This chain connects TRBV4-1 to TRBJ2-7; perhaps TRBD1 as D (5 bases). Trimming left V 4 bases short and J 2 bases short, with 15 bases between. The CDR3 totals 15 residues. CDR1 is MGHRA, CDR2 YSYEKL, per germline. Written as DNA, the CDR3 is TGCGCCAGCAGCCTACGGGCAGGGCCTACCTACGAGCAGTACGTC. This sequence encodes CASSLRAGPTYEQYV.

This chain joins TRBV5-4 and TRBJ2-7; TRBD1 matches at 7 bases. CDR1 is SGHNT, CDR2 YYREEE, per germline (reference sequence). The CDR3 is 15 residues long. J was trimmed by 2 bases and V by 4 bases; bases with no gene match: 9. CDR3 region: CASSSPGQSTYEQYV. CDR3 sequence (DNA): TGTGCCAGCAGCAGCCCGGGACAGTCGACCTACGAGCAGTACGTC.

This chain uses TRBV10-3 with TRBJ1-5, with 7 positions matching TRBD1. The length of the CDR3 is 15 residues. CDR1 is ENHRY, CDR2 SYGVKD, per germline. The V and J ends lost 10 bases and 0 bases, in that order; junction bases with no gene match: 9. The CDR3 region is CATRTGLYSNQPQHF. The CDR3 nucleotides are TGTGCCACGCGGACAGGCCTTTATAGCAATCAGCCCCAGCATTTT.